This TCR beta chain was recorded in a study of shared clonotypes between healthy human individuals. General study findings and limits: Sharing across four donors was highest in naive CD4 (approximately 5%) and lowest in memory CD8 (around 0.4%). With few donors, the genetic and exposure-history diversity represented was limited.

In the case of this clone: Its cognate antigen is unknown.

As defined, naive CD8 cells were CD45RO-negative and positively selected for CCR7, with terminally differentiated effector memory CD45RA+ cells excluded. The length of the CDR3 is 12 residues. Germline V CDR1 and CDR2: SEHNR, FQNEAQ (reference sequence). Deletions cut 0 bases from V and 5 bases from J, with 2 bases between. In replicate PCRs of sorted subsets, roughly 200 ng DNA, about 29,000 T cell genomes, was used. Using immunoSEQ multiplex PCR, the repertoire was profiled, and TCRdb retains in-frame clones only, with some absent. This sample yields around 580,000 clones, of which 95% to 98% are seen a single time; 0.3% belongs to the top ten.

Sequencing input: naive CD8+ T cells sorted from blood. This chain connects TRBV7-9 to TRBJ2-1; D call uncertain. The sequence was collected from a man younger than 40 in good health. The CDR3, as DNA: TGTGCCAGCAGCTTAGCAAACAATGAGCAGTTCTTC. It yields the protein CASSLANNEQFF.